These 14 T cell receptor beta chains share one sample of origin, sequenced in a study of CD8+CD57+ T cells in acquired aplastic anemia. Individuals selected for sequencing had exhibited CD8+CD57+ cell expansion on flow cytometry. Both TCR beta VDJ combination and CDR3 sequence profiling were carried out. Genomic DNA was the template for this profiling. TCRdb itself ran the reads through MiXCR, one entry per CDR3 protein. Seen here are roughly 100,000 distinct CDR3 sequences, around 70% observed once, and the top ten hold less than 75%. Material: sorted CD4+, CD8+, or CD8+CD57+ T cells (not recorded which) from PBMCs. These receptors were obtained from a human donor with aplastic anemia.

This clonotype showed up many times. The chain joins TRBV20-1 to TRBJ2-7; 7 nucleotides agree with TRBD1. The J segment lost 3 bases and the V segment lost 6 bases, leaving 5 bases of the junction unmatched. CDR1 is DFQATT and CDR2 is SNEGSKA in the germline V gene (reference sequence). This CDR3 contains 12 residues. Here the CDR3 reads CSARQGGYEQYF. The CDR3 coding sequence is TGCAGTGCCCGACAGGGCGGCTACGAGCAGTACTTC.

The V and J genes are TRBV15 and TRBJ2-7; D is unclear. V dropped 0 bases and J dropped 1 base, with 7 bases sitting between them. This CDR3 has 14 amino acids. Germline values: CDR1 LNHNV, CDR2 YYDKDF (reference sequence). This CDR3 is CATSRELGSYEQYF. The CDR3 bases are TGTGCCACCAGCAGAGAGCTGGGATCCTACGAGCAGTACTTC.

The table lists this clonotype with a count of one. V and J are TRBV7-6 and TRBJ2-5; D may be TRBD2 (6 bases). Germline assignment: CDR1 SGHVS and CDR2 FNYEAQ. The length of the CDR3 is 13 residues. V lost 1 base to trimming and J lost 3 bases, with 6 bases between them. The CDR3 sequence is CASSLGGEETQYF. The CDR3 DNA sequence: TGTGCCAGCAGCTTAGGGGGGGAAGAGACCCAGTACTTC.

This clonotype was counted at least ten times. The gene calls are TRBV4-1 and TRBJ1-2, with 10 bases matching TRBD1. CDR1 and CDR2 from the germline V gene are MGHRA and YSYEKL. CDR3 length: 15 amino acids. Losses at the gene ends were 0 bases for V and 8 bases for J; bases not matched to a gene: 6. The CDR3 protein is CASSQETGGLSGYTF. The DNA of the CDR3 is TGCGCCAGCAGCCAAGAGACAGGGGGCCTGAGCGGCTACACCTTC.

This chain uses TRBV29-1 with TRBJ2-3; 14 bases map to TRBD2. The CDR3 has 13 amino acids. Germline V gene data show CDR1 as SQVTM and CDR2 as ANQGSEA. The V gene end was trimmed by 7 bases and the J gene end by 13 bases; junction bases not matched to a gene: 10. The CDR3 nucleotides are TGCAGCGGCATCGGGACTAGCGGGAGAACTGAGTATTTT. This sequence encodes CSGIGTSGRTEYF.

The CDR3 loop is CAIREDSNTEAFF. In nucleotides, the CDR3 is TGTGCCATCAGGGAGGACAGCAACACTGAAGCTTTCTTT. The V gene is TRBV10-3, the J gene TRBJ1-1, with a possible D match to TRBD1 (6 bases). This CDR3 spans 13 amino acids. Looked up from germline, CDR1 is ENHRY and CDR2 is SYGVKD. V was shortened by 6 bases and J by 2 bases, with 10 bases between the two germline ends.

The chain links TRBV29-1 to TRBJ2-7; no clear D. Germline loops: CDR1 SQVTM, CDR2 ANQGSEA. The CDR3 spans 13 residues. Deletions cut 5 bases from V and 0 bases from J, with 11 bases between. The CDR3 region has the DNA TGCAGCGTTCGGTCAGCTACCTCCTACGAGCAGTACTTC. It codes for CSVRSATSYEQYF.

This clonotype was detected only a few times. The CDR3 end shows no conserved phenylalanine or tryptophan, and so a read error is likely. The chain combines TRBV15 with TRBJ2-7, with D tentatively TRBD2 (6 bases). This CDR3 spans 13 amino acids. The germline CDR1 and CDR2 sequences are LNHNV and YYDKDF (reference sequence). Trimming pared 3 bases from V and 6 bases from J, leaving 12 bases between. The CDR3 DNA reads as TGTGCCACCAGCAGCCGACTAGTAGGCGAGCAGTACCTC. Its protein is CATSSRLVGEQYL.

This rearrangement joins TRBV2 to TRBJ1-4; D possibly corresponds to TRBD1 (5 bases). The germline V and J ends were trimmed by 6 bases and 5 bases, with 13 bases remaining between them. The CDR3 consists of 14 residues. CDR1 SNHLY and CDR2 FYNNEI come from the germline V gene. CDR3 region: CASRWEGLNEKLFF. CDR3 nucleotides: TGTGCCAGCAGATGGGAGGGACTAAATGAAAAACTGTTTTTT. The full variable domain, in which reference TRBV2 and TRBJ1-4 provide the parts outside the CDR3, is EPEVTQTPSHQVTQMGQEVILRCVPISNHLYFYWYRQILGQKVEFLVSFYNNEISEKSEIFDDQFSVERPDGSNFTLKIRSTKLEDSAMYFCASRWEGLNEKLFFGSGTQLSVL.

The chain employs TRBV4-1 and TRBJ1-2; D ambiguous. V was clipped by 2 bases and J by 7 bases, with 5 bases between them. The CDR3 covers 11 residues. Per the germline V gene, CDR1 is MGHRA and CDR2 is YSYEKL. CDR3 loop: CASSQSGGYTF. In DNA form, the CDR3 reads TGCGCCAGCAGCCAATCGGGTGGCTACACCTTC.

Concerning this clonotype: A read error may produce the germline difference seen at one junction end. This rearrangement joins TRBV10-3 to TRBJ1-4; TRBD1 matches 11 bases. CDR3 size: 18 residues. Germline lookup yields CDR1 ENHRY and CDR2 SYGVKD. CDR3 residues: CASSIWDRGSATNEKLFF. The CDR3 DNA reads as TGTGCCAGCAGTATCTGGGACAGGGGGTCTGCAACTAATGAAAAACTGTTTTTT.

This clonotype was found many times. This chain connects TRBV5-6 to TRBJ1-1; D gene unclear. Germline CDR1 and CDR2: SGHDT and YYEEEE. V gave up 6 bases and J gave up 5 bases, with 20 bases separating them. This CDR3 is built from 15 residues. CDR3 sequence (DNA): TGTGCCAGCAACCTCAGGCGCCTCGGGGTAACTGAAGCTTTCTTT. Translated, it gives CASNLRRLGVTEAFF.

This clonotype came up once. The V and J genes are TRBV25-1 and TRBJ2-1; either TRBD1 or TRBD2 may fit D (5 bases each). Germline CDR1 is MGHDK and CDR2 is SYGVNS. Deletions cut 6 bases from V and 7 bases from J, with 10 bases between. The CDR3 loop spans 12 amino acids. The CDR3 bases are TGTGCCAGCAGCCGAGGGGAGAATGAGCAGTTCTTC. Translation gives CASSRGENEQFF.

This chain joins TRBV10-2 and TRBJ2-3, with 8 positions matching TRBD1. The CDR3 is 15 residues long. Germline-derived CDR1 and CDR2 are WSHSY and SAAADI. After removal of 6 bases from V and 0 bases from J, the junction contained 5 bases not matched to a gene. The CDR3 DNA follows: TGCGCCAGCAGATACAGGGGGATGAGCACAGATACGCAGTATTTT. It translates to CASRYRGMSTDTQYF.